Each of the 7 T cell receptor beta chains below was sequenced from the same sample in a study of cytomegalovirus exposure and HLA in healthy donors. PCR employed 60 Vbeta and 13 Jbeta primers. The table came from immunoSEQ multiplex PCR; TCRdb's copy has only in-frame clones and leaves some out. The data hold about 160,000 clones, with approximately 80% observed a single time. Sequenced sample: PBMCs. Receptors were obtained from a woman between 35 and 50 years old in good health and CMV-seropositive.

The gene calls are TRBV11-3 and TRBJ2-7, with TRBD2 matching 7 bases. Germline lookup yields CDR1 SGHNT and CDR2 YENEEA. Unmatched junction bases numbered 3, after V lost 4 bases and J lost 0 bases. This CDR3 comprises 14 residues. This CDR3 reads CASSWGGASYEQYF. The CDR3 DNA reads TGTGCCAGCAGCTGGGGAGGGGCCTCCTACGAGCAGTACTTC.

The chain recombines TRBV7-8 with TRBJ1-3; D might be TRBD1 (5 bases). CDR1 is SGHVS, CDR2 FQNEAQ, per germline. V was clipped by 2 bases and J by 2 bases, with 7 bases between them. The CDR3 covers 14 residues. The CDR3 sequence: CASSLRGPGNTIYF. In DNA, the CDR3 is TGTGCCAGCAGCTTAAGGGGCCCTGGAAACACCATATATTTT.

J is TRBJ2-2 and V is TRBV6-5; a possible D gene is TRBD2 (6 bases). Germline CDR1 is MNHEY and CDR2 is SVGAGI. V was pared by 7 bases and J by 5 bases, with 14 bases between. The CDR3 totals 14 residues. The CDR3 region is CASILGGRTGELFF. The CDR3 bases are TGTGCCAGCATCCTGGGGGGAAGAACCGGGGAGCTGTTTTTT.

V is TRBV19 and J is TRBJ1-1; 10 bases agree with TRBD1. The CDR3 runs 16 residues. CDR1 LNHDA and CDR2 SQIVND come from the germline V gene (reference sequence). After removal of 0 bases from V and 4 bases from J, the junction contained 5 bases not matched to a gene. CDR3 DNA: TGTGCCAGTAGTATAGAAGGGGGGACAGGGGTCACTGAAGCTTTCTTT. Residues: CASSIEGGTGVTEAFF.

This clone was observed a few times. The V gene is TRBV18, the J gene TRBJ1-2, with a weak D call TRBD1 (5 bases). Germline V lookup: CDR1 KGHSH, CDR2 LQKENI. The V gene lost 2 bases and the J gene lost 3 bases, with 10 bases spanning the gap. The CDR3 is made up of 14 amino acids. The CDR3 bases are TGTGCCAGCTCACCAGGGCGGGGCCACTATGGCTACACCTTC. This sequence encodes CASSPGRGHYGYTF.

The chain has TRBV10-3 and TRBJ2-3; TRBD1 is a possible D gene (5 bases). V lost 4 bases, J lost 4 bases, and 9 bases lay in between. The CDR3 contains 13 residues. Germline V lookup: CDR1 ENHRY, CDR2 SYGVKD. This chain's CDR3 is CAISGEGADTQYF. The DNA of the CDR3 is TGTGCCATCAGTGGGGAAGGGGCAGATACGCAGTATTTT.

The chain links TRBV5-1 to TRBJ1-6; 7 positions match TRBD1. Germline V gene sequence: CDR1 SGHRS, CDR2 YFSETQ. With V trimmed by 3 bases and J by 10 bases, 7 bases remained unmatched. This CDR3 comprises 14 residues. CDR3 loop: CASSSTGAKSPLHF. CDR3 nucleotides: TGCGCCAGCAGCTCCACAGGGGCAAAATCACCCCTCCACTTT.